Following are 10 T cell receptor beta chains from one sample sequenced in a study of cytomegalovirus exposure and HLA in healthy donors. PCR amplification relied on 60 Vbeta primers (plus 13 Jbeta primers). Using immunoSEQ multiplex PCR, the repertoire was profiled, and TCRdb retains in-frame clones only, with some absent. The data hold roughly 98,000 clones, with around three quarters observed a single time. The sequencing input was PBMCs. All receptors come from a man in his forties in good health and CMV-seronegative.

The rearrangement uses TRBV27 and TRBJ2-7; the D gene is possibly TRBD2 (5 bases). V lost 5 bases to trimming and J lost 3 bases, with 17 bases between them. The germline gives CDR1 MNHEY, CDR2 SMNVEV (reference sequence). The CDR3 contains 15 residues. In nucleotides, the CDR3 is TGTGCCAGCAGTCCTTCCCCAGACGGGAACTACGAGCAGTACTTC. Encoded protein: CASSPSPDGNYEQYF.

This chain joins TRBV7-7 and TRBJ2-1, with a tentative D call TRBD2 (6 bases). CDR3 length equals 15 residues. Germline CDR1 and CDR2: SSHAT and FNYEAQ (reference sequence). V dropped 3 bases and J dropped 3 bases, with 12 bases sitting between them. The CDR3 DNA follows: TGTGCCAGCAGCTTTGGTAGCGGTATCTACAATGAGCAGTTCTTC. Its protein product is CASSFGSGIYNEQFF.

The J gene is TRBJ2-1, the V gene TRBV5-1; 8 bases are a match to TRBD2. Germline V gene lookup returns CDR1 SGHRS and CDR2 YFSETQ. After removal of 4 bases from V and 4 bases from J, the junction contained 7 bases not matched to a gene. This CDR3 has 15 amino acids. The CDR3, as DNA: TGCGCCAGCAGCCTACCAGCGGGAGCTTACAATGAGCAGTTCTTC. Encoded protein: CASSLPAGAYNEQFF.

CDR3 protein: CAWSVAGLFSVDEKLFF. For the CDR3, the DNA is TGTGCCTGGAGTGTAGCTGGCCTCTTCAGCGTGGATGAAAAACTGTTTTTT. The genes are TRBV30 and TRBJ1-4, with D unclear. The ends were cut back, 0 bases at V and 6 bases at J, with 20 bases in the middle. The CDR3 has 17 amino acids. Germline loops: CDR1 GTSNPN, CDR2 SVGIG (reference sequence).

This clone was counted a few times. The CDR3 spells CASSELTGTDTQYF. The DNA of the CDR3 is TGTGCCAGCAGTGAATTAACAGGCACAGATACGCAGTATTTT. The V call is TRBV25-1, the J call TRBJ2-3; D not certain. Trimming pared 1 base from V and 1 base from J, leaving 6 bases between. CDR3 size: 14 residues. Germline CDR1 is MGHDK and CDR2 is SYGVNS.

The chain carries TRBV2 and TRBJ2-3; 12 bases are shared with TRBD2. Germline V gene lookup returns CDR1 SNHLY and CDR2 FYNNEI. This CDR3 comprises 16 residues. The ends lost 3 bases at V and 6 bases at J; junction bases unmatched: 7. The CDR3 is CASSDSSGGAEDTQYF. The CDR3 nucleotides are TGTGCCAGCAGTGACTCTAGCGGGGGGGCGGAGGATACGCAGTATTTT. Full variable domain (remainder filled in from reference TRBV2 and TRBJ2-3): EPEVTQTPSHQVTQMGQEVILRCVPISNHLYFYWYRQILGQKVEFLVSFYNNEISEKSEIFDDQFSVERPDGSNFTLKIRSTKLEDSAMYFCASSDSSGGAEDTQYFGPGTRLTVL.

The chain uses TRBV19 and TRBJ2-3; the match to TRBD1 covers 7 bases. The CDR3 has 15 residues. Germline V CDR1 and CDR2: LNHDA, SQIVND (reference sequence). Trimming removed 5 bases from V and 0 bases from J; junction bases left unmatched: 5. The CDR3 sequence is CASSQDRASTDTQYF. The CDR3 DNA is TGTGCCAGTAGTCAAGACAGGGCTAGCACAGATACGCAGTATTTT.

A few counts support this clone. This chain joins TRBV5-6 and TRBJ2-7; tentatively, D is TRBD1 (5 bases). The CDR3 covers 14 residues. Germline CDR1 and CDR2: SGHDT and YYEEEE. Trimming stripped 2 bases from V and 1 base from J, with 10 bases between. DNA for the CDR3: TGTGCCAGCAGCTTTCCGGCAGGGTCCTACGAGCAGTACTTC. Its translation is CASSFPAGSYEQYF.

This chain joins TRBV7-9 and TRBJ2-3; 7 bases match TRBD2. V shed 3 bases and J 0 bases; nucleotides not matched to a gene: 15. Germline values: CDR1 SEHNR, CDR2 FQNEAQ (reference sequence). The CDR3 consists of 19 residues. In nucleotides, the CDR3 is TGTGCCAGCAGCTTGGCGATTCTTAGGGAGGGGTCTAGCACAGATACGCAGTATTTT. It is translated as CASSLAILREGSSTDTQYF.

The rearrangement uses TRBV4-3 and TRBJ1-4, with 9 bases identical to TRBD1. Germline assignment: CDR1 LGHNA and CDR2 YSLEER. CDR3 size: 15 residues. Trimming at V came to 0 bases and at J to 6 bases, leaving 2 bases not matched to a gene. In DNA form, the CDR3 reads TGCGCCAGCAGCCAAGACCGGGACAGGGATGAAAAACTGTTTTTT. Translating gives CASSQDRDRDEKLFF.